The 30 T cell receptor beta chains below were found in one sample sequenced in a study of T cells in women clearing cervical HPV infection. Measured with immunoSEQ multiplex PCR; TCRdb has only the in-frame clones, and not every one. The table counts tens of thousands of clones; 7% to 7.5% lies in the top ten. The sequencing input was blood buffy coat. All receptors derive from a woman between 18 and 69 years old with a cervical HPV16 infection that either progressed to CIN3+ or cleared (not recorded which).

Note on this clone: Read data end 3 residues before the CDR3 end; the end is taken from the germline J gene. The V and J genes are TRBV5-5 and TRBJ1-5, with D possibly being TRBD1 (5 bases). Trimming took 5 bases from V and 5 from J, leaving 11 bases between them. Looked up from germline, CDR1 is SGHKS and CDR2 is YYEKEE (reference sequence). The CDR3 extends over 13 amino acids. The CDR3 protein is CASSFQGDQPQHF. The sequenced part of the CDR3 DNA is TGTGCCAGCAGTTTTCAGGGAGATCAGCCC.

CDR3 DNA, as far as it was read: TGTGCCAGTATGGTCGGGGGAGGCACAGATACG. Its translation is CASMVGGGTDT. From start to end, the CDR3 is CASMVGGGTDTQYF. The chain is built from TRBV19 and TRBJ2-3; D possibly corresponds to TRBD2 (6 bases). The sequenced fragment ends 3 residues before the CDR3 boundary, so the rest is inferred from the germline J gene. Germline CDR1 is LNHDA and CDR2 is SQIVND (reference sequence). The CDR3 has 14 residues. V was clipped by 7 bases and J by 1 base, with 12 bases between them. Full variable domain (outside the CDR3, taken from reference TRBV19 and TRBJ2-3): DGGITQSPKYLFRKEGQNVTLSCEQNLNHDAMYWYRQDPGQGLRLIYYSQIVNDFQKGDIAEGYSVSREKKESFPLTVTSAQKNPTAFYLCASMVGGGTDTQYFGPGTRLTVL.

The CDR3 here is CASSVGGAVDEQFF. The sequenced part of the CDR3 DNA is TGTGCCAGCAGCGTCGGTGGAGCGGTCGATGAG. The rearrangement uses TRBV9 and TRBJ2-1, with D possibly being TRBD2 (5 bases). The read stops 3 residues short of the end of the CDR3; the missing end is completed from the germline J gene. CDR3 length: 14 residues. The V gene lost 2 bases and the J gene lost 8 bases, with 14 bases spanning the gap. Germline V lookup: CDR1 SGDLS, CDR2 YYNGEE.

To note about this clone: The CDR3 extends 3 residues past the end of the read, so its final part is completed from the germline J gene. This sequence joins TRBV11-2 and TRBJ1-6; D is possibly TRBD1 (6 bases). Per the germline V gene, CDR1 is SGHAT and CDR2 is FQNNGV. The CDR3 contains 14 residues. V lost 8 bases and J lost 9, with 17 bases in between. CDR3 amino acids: CASAGGVRISPLHF. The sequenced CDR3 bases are TGTGCCAGCGCGGGGGGCGTTCGGATTTCACCC.

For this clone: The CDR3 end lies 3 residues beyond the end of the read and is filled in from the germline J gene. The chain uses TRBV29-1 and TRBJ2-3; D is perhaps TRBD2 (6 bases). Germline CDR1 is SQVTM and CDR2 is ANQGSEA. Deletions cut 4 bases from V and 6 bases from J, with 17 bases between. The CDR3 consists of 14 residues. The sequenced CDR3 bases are TGCAGCGTTGGCCAGGGAGGTGTCGTGGATACG. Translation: CSVGQGGVVDT. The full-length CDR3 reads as CSVGQGGVVDTQYF.

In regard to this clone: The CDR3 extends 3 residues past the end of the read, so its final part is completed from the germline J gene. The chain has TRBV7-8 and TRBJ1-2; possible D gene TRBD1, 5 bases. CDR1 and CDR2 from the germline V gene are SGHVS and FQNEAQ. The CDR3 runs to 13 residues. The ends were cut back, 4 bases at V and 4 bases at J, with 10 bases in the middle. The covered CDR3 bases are TGTGCCAGCAGCTCGACAGACACCTATGGC. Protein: CASSSTDTYG. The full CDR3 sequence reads CASSSTDTYGYTF.

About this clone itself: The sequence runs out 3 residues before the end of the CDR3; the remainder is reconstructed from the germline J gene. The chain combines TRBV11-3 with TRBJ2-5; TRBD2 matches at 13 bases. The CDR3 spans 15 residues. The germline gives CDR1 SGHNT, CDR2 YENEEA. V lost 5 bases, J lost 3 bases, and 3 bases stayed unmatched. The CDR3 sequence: CASSPGLAGEETQYF. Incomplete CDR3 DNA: TGTGCCAGCAGCCCCGGACTAGCGGGGGAAGAGACC. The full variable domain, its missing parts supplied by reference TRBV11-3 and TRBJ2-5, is EAGVVQSPRYKIIEKKQPVAFWCNPISGHNTLYWYLQNLGQGPELLIRYENEEAVDDSQLPKDRFSAERLKGVDSTLKIQPAELGDSAVYLCASSPGLAGEETQYFGPGTRLLVL.

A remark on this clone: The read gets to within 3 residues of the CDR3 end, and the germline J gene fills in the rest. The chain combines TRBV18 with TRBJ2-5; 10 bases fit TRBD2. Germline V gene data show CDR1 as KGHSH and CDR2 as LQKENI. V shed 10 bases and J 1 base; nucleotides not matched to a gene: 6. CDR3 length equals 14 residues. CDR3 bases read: TGTGCCACGAAGACTAGCGGGTTCCAAGAGACC. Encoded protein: CATKTSGFQET. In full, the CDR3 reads CATKTSGFQETQYF.

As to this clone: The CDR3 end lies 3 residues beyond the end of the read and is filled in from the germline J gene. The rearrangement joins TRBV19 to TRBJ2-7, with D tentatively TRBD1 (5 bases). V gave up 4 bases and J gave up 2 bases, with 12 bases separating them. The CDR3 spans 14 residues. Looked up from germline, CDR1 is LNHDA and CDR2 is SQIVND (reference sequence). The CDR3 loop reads CASSTRQGPYEQYF. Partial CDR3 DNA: TGTGCCAGTAGTACGCGGCAGGGCCCCTACGAG.

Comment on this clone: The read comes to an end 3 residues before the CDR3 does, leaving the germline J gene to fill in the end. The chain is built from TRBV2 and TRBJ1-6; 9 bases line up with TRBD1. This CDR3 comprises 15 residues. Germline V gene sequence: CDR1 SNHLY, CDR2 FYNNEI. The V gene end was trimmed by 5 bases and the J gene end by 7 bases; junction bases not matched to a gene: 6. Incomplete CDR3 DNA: TGTGCCAGCAGTATACAGGGGGCTGGGAATTCACCC. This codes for CASSIQGAGNSP. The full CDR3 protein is CASSIQGAGNSPLHF.

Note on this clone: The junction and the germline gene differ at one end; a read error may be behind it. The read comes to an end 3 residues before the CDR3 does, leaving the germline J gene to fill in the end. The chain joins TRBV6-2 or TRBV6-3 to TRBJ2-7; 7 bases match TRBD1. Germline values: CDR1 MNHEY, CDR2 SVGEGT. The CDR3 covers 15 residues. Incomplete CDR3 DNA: TGTGCCAGCAGATACTCGGGACAGCGTCCCTACGAG. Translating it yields CASRYSGQRPYE. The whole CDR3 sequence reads CASRYSGQRPYEQYF.

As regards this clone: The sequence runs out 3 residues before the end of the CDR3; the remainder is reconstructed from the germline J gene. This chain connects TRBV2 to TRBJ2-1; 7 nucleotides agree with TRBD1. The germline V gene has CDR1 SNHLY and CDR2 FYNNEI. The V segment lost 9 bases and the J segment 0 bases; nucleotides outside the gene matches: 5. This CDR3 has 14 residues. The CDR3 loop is CASARDSSYNEQFF. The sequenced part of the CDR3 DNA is TGTGCCAGTGCGAGGGACAGCTCCTACAATGAG.

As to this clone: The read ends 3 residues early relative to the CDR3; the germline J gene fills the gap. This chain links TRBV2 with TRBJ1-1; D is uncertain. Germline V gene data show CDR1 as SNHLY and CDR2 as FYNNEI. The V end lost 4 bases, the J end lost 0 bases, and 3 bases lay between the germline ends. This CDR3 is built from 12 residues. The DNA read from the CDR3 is TGTGCCAGCAGTGGTATGAACACTGAA. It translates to CASSGMNTE. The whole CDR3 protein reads CASSGMNTEAFF.

The sequenced CDR3 bases are TGCAGTGCTAGAGATACCCGGGACAGGGCCAATGAG. Residues: CSARDTRDRANE. In full, the CDR3 is CSARDTRDRANEQFF. The V call is TRBV20-1, the J call TRBJ2-1, with TRBD1 identical over 9 bases. The read stops 3 residues short of the end of the CDR3; the missing end is completed from the germline J gene. Germline values: CDR1 DFQATT, CDR2 SNEGSKA (reference sequence). The CDR3 is 15 amino acids. J gave up 6 bases and V 0 bases, and 6 bases lay outside the gene matches.

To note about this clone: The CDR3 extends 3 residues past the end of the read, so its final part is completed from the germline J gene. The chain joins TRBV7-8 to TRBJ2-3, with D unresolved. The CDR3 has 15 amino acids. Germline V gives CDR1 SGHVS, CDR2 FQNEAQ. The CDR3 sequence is CASSLALGSNQPQYF. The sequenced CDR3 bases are TGTGCCAGCAGCTTAGCGCTGGGTAGCAATCAGCCG.

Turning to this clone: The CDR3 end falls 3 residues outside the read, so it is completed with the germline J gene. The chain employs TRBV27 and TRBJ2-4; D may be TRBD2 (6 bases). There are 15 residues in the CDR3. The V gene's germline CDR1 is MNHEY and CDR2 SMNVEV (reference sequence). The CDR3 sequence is CASSLSGGVQLVQYF. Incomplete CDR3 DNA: TGTGCCAGCAGTTTATCCGGCGGGGTTCAACTCGTT.

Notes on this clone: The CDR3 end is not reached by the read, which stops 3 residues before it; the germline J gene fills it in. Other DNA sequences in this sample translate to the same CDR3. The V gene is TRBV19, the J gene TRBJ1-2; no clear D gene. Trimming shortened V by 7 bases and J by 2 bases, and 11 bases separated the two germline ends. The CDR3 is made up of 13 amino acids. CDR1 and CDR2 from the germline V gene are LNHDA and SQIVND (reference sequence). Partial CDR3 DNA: TGTGCCAGTACTACCTCGGTGAACTATGGC. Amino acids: CASTTSVNYG. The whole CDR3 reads CASTTSVNYGYTF.

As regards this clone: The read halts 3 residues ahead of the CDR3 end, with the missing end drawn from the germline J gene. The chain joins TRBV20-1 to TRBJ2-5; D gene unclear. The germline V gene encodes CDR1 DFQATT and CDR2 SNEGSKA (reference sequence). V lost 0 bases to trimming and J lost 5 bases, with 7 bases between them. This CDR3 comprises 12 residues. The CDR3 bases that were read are TGCAGTGCTAGAGATTTTCGGGAGACC. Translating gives CSARDFRET. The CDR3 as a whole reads CSARDFRETQYF.

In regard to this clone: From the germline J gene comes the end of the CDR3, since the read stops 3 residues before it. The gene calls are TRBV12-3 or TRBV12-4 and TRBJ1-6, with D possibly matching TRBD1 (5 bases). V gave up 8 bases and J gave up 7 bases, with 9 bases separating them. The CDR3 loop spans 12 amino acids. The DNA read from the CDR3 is TGTGCCAGCCAGCAGGGAAATTCACCC. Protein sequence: CASQQGNSP. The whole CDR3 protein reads CASQQGNSPLHF.

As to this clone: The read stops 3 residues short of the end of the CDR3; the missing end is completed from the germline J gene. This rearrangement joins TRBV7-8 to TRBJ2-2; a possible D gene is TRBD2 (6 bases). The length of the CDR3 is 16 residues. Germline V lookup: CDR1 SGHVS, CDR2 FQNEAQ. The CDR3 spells CASSGDSRGFNSPLFF. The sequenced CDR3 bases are TGTGCCAGCAGTGGGGACTCACGGGGGTTTAATTCACCG.

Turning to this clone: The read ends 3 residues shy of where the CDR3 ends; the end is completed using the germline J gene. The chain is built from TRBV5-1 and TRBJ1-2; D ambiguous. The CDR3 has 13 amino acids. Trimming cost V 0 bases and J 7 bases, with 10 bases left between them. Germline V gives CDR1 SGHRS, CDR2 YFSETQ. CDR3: CASSLAGRSGYTF. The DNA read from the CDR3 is TGCGCCAGCAGCTTGGCAGGCCGGAGTGGC.

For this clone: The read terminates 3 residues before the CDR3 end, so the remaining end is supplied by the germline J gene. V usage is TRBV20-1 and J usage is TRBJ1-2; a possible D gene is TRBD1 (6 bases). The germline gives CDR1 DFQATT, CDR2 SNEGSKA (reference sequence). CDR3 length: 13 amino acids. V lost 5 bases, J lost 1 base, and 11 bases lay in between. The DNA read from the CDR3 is TGCAGTGCTCATACAGGGAATAACTATGGC. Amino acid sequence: CSAHTGNNYG. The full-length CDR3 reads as CSAHTGNNYGYTF.

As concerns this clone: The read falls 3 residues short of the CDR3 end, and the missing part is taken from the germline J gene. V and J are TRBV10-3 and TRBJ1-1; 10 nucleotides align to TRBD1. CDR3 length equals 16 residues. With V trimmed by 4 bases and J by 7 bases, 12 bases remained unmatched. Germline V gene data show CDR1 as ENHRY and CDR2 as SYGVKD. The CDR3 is CAISGTGTGATLEAFF. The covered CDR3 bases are TGTGCCATCAGTGGGACCGGGACAGGGGCCACCCTTGAA.

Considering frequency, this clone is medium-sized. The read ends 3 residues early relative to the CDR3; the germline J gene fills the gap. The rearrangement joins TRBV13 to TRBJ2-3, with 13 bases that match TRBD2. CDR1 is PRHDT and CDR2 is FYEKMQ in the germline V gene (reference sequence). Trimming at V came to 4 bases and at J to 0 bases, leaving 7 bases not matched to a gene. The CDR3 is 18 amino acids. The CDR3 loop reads CASSSTSGGEPSTDTQYF. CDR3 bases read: TGTGCCAGCAGCTCAACTAGCGGGGGGGAACCTAGCACAGATACG.

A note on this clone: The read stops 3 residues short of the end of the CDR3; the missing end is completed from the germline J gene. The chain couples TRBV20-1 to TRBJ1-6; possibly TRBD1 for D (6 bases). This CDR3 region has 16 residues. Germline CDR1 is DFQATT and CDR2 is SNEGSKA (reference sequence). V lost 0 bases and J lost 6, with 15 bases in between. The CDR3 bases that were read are TGCAGTGCTAGAGATGAGGGGGTAAATCGTAATTCACCC. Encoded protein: CSARDEGVNRNSP. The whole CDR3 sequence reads CSARDEGVNRNSPLHF.

CDR3 DNA (partial): TGCGCCAGCAGCAAAACCGGGACAGGGGGTGAAAAA. Protein product: CASSKTGTGGEK. The CDR3 as a whole reads CASSKTGTGGEKLFF. The gene calls are TRBV5-1 and TRBJ1-4; 11 nucleotides line up with TRBD1. The read halts 3 residues ahead of the CDR3 end, with the missing end drawn from the germline J gene. The CDR3 totals 15 residues. Trimming took 4 bases from V and 7 from J; bases not matched to a gene: 6. CDR1 and CDR2 (germline): SGHRS, YFSETQ.

The sequenced CDR3 bases are TGCGCCAGCGGCACCGGACAGGGAAGTCAGCCC. Encoded protein: CASGTGQGSQP. The full CDR3 sequence reads CASGTGQGSQPQHF. The V and J genes are TRBV5-1 and TRBJ1-5, with 8 bases lining up with TRBD1. The read stops 3 residues short of the end of the CDR3; the missing end is completed from the germline J gene. The germline CDR1 and CDR2 sequences are SGHRS and YFSETQ. V lost 7 bases, J lost 6 bases, and 9 bases stayed unmatched. CDR3 size: 14 residues.

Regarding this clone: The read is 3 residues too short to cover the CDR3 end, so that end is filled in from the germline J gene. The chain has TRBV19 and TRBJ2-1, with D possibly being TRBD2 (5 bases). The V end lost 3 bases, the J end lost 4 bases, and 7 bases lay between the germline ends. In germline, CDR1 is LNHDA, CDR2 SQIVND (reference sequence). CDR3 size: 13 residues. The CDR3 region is CASSMRAYNEQFF. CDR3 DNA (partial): TGTGCCAGTAGTATGAGGGCATACAATGAG.

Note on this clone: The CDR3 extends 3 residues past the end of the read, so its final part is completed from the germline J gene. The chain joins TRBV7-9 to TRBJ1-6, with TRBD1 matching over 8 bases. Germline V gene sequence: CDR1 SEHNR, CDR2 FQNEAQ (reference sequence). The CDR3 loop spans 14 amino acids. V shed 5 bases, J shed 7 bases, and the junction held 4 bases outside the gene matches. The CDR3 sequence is CASSRDRKNSPLHF. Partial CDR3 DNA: TGTGCCAGCAGCCGGGACAGGAAAAATTCACCC.

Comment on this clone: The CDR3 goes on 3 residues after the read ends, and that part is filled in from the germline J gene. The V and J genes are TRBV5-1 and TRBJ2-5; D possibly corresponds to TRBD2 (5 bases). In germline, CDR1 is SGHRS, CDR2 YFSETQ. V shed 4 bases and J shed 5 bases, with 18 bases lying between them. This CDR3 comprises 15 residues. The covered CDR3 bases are TGCGCCAGCAGCCCCGACTTCGGACTCCCTGAGACC. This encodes CASSPDFGLPET. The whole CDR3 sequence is CASSPDFGLPETQYF.